This note documents a single T cell receptor (beta chain) sequence. The record originates from a study of CD8 T cells in Susac syndrome. Study as a whole: There were Susac syndrome patients who were therapy-naive at blood draw, others on corticosteroids, and others on intravenous immunoglobulin alone.

The study sequenced TCR beta in blood CD8+ and CD4+ T cells. Patients with Susac syndrome met diagnostic criteria defined recently for definite or probable disease. RNA amounts of about 0.5 to 1 ug underwent reverse transcription with random hexamers. MiXCR, applied by TCRdb to the immunoSEQ multiplex PCR reads, yields one record per CDR3 protein. Found here are about 120,000 distinct CDR3 sequences, about 94% of them singletons; the top ten hold 0.28%. Trimming removed 5 bases from V and 4 bases from J, with 11 bases in between. The germline V gene has CDR1 SGHDN and CDR2 FVKESK. The CDR3 sequence is 13 residues long.

The chain links TRBV14 to TRBJ1-1; no reliable D call. This TCR was sampled from a human donor with Susac syndrome. The sequencing sample was made of CD8+ T cells from PBMCs. Written as DNA, the CDR3 is TGTGCCAGCAGCAGGGAGTGGGCCACTGAAGCTTTCTTT. Its translation is CASSREWATEAFF.